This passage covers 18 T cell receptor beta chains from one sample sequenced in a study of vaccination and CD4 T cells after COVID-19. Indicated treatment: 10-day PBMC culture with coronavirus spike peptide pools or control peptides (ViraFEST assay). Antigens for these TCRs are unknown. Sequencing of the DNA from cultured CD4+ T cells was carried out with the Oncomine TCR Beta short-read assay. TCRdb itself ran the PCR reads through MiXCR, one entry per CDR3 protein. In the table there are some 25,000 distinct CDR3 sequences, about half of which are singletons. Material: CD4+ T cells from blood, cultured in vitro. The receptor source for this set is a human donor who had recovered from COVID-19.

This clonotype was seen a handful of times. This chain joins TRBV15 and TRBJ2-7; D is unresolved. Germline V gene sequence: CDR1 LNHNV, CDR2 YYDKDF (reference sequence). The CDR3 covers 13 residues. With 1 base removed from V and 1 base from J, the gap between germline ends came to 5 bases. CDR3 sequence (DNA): TGTGCCACCAGCAGAGGAGCATCCTACGAGCAGTACTTC. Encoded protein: CATSRGASYEQYF.

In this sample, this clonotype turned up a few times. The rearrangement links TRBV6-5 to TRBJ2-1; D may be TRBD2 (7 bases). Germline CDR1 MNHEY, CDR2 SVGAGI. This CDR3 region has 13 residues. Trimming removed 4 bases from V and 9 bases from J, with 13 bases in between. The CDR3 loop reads CASSFPGEGEQFF. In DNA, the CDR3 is TGTGCCAGCAGTTTCCCAGGGGAGGGTGAGCAGTTCTTC.

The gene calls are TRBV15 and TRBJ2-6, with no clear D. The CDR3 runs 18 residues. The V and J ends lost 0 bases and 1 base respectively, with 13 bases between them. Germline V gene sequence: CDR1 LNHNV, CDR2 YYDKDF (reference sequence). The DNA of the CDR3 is TGTGCCACCAGCAGAGATCGATGGGTCGGGTCTGGGGCCAACGTCCTGACTTTC. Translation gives CATSRDRWVGSGANVLTF.

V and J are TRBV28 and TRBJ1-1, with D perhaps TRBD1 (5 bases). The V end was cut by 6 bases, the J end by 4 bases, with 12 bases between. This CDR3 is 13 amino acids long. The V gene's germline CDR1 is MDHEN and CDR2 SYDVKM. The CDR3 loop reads CASSLQVGTEAFF. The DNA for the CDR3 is TGTGCCAGCAGCCTACAGGTTGGCACTGAAGCTTTCTTT.

The CDR3 DNA reads TGTGCCAGCAGCTCCACACCCGGAGAGATTGAGCAGTTCTTC. Translating it yields CASSSTPGEIEQFF. The chain uses TRBV7-2 and TRBJ2-1; D is unclear. From germline, CDR1 is SGHTA and CDR2 FQGNSA. The length of the CDR3 is 14 residues. The V end was cut by 4 bases, the J end by 9 bases, with 16 bases between.

CDR3 sequence (DNA): TGCAGTGCTACCGAAAACAATGAGCAGTTCTTC. It specifies CSATENNEQFF. This chain uses TRBV20-1 with TRBJ2-1; D remains unclear. Looked up from germline, CDR1 is DFQATT and CDR2 is SNEGSKA (reference sequence). Trimming took 4 bases from V and 5 from J, leaving 6 bases between them. This CDR3 has 11 amino acids.

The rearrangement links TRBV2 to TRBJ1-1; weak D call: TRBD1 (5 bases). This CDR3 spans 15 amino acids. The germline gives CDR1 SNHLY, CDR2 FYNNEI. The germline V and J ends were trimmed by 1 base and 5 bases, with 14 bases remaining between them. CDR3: CASSEGGTVGTEAFF. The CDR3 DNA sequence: TGTGCCAGCAGTGAAGGGGGGACCGTGGGAACTGAAGCTTTCTTT.

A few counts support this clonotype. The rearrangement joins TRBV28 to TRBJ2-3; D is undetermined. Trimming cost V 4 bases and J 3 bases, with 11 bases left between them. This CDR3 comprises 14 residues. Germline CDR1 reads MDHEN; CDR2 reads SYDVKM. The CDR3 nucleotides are TGTGCCAGCAGTTCGAATTCTGCGACAGATACGCAGTATTTT. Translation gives CASSSNSATDTQYF.

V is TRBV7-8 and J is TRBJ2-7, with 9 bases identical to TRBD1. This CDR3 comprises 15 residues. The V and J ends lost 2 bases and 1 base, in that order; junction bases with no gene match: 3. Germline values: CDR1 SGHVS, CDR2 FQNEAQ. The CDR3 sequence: CASSLSGQGSYEQYF. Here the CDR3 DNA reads TGTGCCAGCAGCTTATCTGGACAGGGGTCCTACGAGCAGTACTTC.

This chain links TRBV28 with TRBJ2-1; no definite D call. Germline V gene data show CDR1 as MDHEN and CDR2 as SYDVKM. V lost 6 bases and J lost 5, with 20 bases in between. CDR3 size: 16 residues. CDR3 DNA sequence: TGTGCCAGCAGCCCACTCTCCGCAGAATTCCACAATGAGCAGTTCTTC. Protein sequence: CASSPLSAEFHNEQFF.

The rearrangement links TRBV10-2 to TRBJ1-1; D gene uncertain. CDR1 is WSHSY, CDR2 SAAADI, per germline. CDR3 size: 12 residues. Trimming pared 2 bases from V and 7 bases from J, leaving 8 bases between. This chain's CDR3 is CASSEGFIEAFF. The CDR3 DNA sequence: TGCGCCAGCAGTGAGGGCTTTATTGAAGCTTTCTTT.

CDR3 loop: CASSPTAGGTMREAFF. In DNA form, the CDR3 reads TGCGCCAGCAGCCCCACAGCGGGGGGGACCATGAGAGAAGCTTTCTTT. This chain joins TRBV10-1 and TRBJ1-1, with TRBD1 as a possible D gene (5 bases). Germline CDR1 and CDR2: WNHNN and SYGVQD (reference sequence). Trimming removed 6 bases from V and 8 bases from J, with 25 bases in between. The CDR3 extends over 16 amino acids.

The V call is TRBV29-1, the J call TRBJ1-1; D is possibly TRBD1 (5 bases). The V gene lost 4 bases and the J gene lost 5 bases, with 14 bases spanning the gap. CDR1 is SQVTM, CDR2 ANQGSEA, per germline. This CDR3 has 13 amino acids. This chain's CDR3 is CSVGRGRGTEAFF. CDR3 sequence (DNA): TGCAGCGTTGGACGGGGGAGAGGGACTGAAGCTTTCTTT.

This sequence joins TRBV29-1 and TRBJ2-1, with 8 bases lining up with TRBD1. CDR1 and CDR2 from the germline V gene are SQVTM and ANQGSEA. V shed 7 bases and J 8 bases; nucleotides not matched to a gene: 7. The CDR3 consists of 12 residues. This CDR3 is CSAGQGGDEQFF. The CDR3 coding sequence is TGCAGCGCCGGACAGGGAGGAGATGAGCAGTTCTTC.

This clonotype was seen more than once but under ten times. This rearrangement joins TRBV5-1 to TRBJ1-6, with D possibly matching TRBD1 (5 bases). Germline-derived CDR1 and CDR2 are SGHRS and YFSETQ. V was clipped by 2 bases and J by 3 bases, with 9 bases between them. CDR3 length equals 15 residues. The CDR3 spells CASSFGQGYNSPLHF. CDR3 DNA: TGCGCCAGCAGCTTCGGGCAGGGCTATAATTCACCCCTCCACTTT.

The CDR3 sequence: CSVDQGSTDTQYF. As DNA, the CDR3 is TGCAGCGTTGATCAGGGGAGCACAGATACGCAGTATTTT. V is TRBV29-1 and J is TRBJ2-3; tentative D call: TRBD1 (6 bases). Trimming cost V 3 bases and J 0 bases, with 7 bases left between them. CDR3 length equals 13 residues. Per germline, CDR1 SQVTM and CDR2 ANQGSEA.

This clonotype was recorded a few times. CDR3 protein: CASSERAGTDTQYF. Here the CDR3 DNA reads TGTGCCAGCAGTGAAAGGGCGGGGACAGATACGCAGTATTTT. This chain connects TRBV2 to TRBJ2-3; D is possibly TRBD2 (6 bases). The V end was cut by 2 bases, the J end by 3 bases, with 9 bases between. This CDR3 region has 14 residues. Germline values: CDR1 SNHLY, CDR2 FYNNEI.

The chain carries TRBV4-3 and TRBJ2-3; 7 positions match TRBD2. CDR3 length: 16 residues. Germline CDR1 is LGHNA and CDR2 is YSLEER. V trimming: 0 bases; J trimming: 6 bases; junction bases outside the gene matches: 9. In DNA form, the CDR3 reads TGCGCCAGCAGCCAAGAGTGGGCGGGAGAACCCGATACGCAGTATTTT. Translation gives CASSQEWAGEPDTQYF.